The 27 T cell receptor beta chains presented below share a single source sample, sequenced in a study of T cells in Graves' hyperthyroidism and ophthalmopathy. The CDR3 regions of TCR beta were amplified from RNA transcripts. HTBI primers were used for first-round RT-PCR of the TCR CDR3. Using its own MiXCR run on the multiplex PCR reads, TCRdb lists one record per CDR3 protein. The sample lists 560,000 or so distinct CDR3 sequences; around 46% were seen once. The sequenced material came from peripheral blood or thyroid tissue (not recorded which). The receptors were gathered from a woman aged 18 to 35 with Graves' hyperthyroidism.

The V gene is TRBV19, the J gene TRBJ1-6; 8 nucleotides match TRBD1. Looked up from germline, CDR1 is LNHDA and CDR2 is SQIVND (reference sequence). Trimming cost V 10 bases and J 6 bases; bases outside gene matches: 8. CDR3 length: 14 residues. The CDR3 here is CATRGDRGNSPLHF. The CDR3 DNA follows: TGTGCCACACGTGGAGACAGGGGTAATTCACCCCTCCACTTT.

The genes are TRBV7-3 and TRBJ2-7; TRBD2 matches 7 bases. Germline CDR1 SGHTA, CDR2 FQGTGA. CDR3 length equals 15 residues. Trimming at V came to 6 bases and at J to 4 bases, leaving 12 bases not matched to a gene. The CDR3 here is CASSYSGGLGYEQYF. CDR3 DNA: TGTGCCAGCAGTTACTCGGGCGGACTAGGATACGAGCAGTACTTC. Full variable domain (missing parts from reference TRBV7-3 and TRBJ2-7): GAGVSQTPSNKVTEKGKYVELRCDPISGHTALYWYRQSLGQGPEFLIYFQGTGAADDSGLPNDRFFAVRPEGSVSTLKIQRTERGDSAVYLCASSYSGGLGYEQYFGPGTRLTVT.

Of note for this clonotype: The germline gene is not matched at one end of the junction; a read error may be the cause. The chain carries TRBV9 and TRBJ1-1; the match to TRBD1 covers 7 bases. This CDR3 contains 15 residues. Germline CDR1 reads SGDLS; CDR2 reads YYNGEE. Here the CDR3 reads CASSPPTGSDTETFF. CDR3 sequence (DNA): TGTGCCAGCAGCCCTCCGACAGGGAGCGACACTGAAACTTTCTTT.

CDR3 in amino acids: CARDPNQPQHF. The CDR3 region has the DNA TGTGCCAGGGACCCCAATCAGCCCCAGCATTTT. The chain employs TRBV6-5 and TRBJ1-5; D is undetermined. Per germline, CDR1 MNHEY and CDR2 SVGAGI. With 9 bases removed from V and 3 bases from J, the gap between germline ends came to 6 bases. CDR3 length: 11 amino acids.

This clonotype was recorded a few times. The rearrangement links TRBV20-1 to TRBJ2-7; D is unresolved. V was pared by 5 bases and J by 6 bases, with 20 bases between. CDR3 length: 14 residues. Looked up from germline, CDR1 is DFQATT and CDR2 is SNEGSKA (reference sequence). CDR3 bases: TGCAGTGCTGCGTTAGGTTCGGGCCTTGTCGAGCAGTACTTC. This sequence encodes CSAALGSGLVEQYF.

This clonotype was seen at least ten times. This sequence joins TRBV7-8 and TRBJ2-7, with D perhaps TRBD2 (6 bases). V gave up 4 bases and J gave up 5 bases, with 12 bases separating them. The germline V gene encodes CDR1 SGHVS and CDR2 FQNEAQ. The CDR3 covers 13 residues. CDR3 in amino acids: CASSWGLRDEQYF. CDR3 DNA sequence: TGTGCCAGCAGCTGGGGACTTCGGGACGAGCAGTACTTC.

This chain links TRBV5-1 with TRBJ2-5; D is uncertain. The CDR3 contains 12 residues. The ends were cut back, 7 bases at V and 3 bases at J, with 10 bases in the middle. The V gene's germline CDR1 is SGHRS and CDR2 YFSETQ. In DNA form, the CDR3 reads TGCGCCAGCCGTGGAACAAAAGAGACCCAGTACTTC. This gives the protein CASRGTKETQYF.

The chain couples TRBV25-1 to TRBJ2-2; D assignment may be TRBD1 or TRBD2 (5 bases each). The CDR3 sequence is 13 residues long. Germline loops: CDR1 MGHDK, CDR2 SYGVNS. Between the trimmed V and J ends, which lost 7 bases and 3 bases, there was a span of 9 bases. CDR3 DNA sequence: TGTGCCAGCACTGGGACGGACACCGGGGAGCTGTTTTTT. It codes for CASTGTDTGELFF.

At least ten counts were recorded for this clonotype. The chain is built from TRBV10-1 and TRBJ2-5; D gene uncertain. Germline V gives CDR1 WNHNN, CDR2 SYGVQD (reference sequence). The CDR3 runs to 14 residues. V lost 3 bases and J lost 1, with 9 bases in between. The CDR3 sequence: CASSDQVRQETQYF. For the CDR3, the DNA is TGCGCCAGCAGTGATCAGGTCCGCCAAGAGACCCAGTACTTC.

As regards this clonotype: Just one base apart from a much larger clone, this may be a read error. The rearrangement joins TRBV7-2 to TRBJ2-6; the D gene is possibly TRBD1 (5 bases). This CDR3 has 15 residues. The germline CDR1 and CDR2 sequences are SGHTA and FQGNSA. Here the CDR3 DNA reads TGTGCCAGCAGCTTATTGCTCTCTGGGGCCAAAGTCCTGACTTTC. Translating it yields CASSLLLSGAKVLTF.

At least ten counts were recorded for this clonotype. V gene TRBV7-8 combines with J gene TRBJ1-1, with D unresolved. Germline V CDR1 and CDR2: SGHVS, FQNEAQ. V was cut by 5 bases and J by 4 bases, with 11 bases left in between. The CDR3 runs to 13 residues. The CDR3 sequence is CASSPGSGTEAFF. CDR3 nucleotides: TGTGCCAGCAGCCCCGGATCCGGCACTGAAGCTTTCTTT.

CDR3 residues: CASSWDGLTYEQYF. The CDR3 DNA follows: TGTGCCAGCAGTTGGGACGGACTAACCTACGAGCAGTACTTC. The rearrangement joins TRBV7-2 to TRBJ2-5; D perhaps matches TRBD2 (6 bases). The DNA end is more similar to TRBJ2-7, so the J call may be wrong. The CDR3 extends over 14 amino acids. Per germline, CDR1 SGHTA and CDR2 FQGNSA.

The chain has TRBV29-1 and TRBJ1-1, with a tentative D call TRBD1 (6 bases). The V gene lost 0 bases and the J gene lost 5 bases, with 13 bases spanning the gap. The CDR3 is 14 residues long. Germline V lookup: CDR1 SQVTM, CDR2 ANQGSEA. CDR3 sequence reads: CSVEDQQGGTEAFF. Here the CDR3 DNA reads TGCAGCGTTGAAGATCAACAGGGTGGGACTGAAGCTTTCTTT.

The chain is built from TRBV10-3 and TRBJ1-5; D remains ambiguous. This CDR3 is 15 amino acids long. Per germline, CDR1 ENHRY and CDR2 SYGVKD. V was clipped by 0 bases and J by 2 bases, with 8 bases between them. CDR3 sequence (DNA): TGTGCCATCAGTGAGTCGAAGGGAGGCAATCAGCCCCAGCATTTT. It codes for CAISESKGGNQPQHF.

This clonotype appeared many times. The chain has TRBV7-2 and TRBJ1-1; D is perhaps TRBD1 (5 bases). Germline lookup yields CDR1 SGHTA and CDR2 FQGNSA. V lost 10 bases and J lost 3, with 18 bases in between. The CDR3 sequence is 14 residues long. CDR3 residues: CATRKTAGDTEAFF. CDR3 nucleotides: TGTGCCACACGGAAGACCGCGGGGGACACTGAAGCTTTCTTT.

The CDR3, as DNA: TGTGCCAGCAGCTTGTCGGCCGTCACCGGGGAGCTGTTTTTT. Translated, it gives CASSLSAVTGELFF. The chain employs TRBV7-3 and TRBJ2-2; D is uncertain. This CDR3 has 14 amino acids. Germline assignment: CDR1 SGHTA and CDR2 FQGTGA. Between the trimmed V and J ends, which lost 3 bases and 4 bases, there was a span of 9 bases. Full variable domain (outside the CDR3, taken from reference TRBV7-3 and TRBJ2-2): GAGVSQTPSNKVTEKGKYVELRCDPISGHTALYWYRQSLGQGPEFLIYFQGTGAADDSGLPNDRFFAVRPEGSVSTLKIQRTERGDSAVYLCASSLSAVTGELFFGEGSRLTVL.

The chain combines TRBV6-1 with TRBJ2-7; the match to TRBD2 covers 7 bases. Germline-derived CDR1 and CDR2 are MNHNS and SASEGT. V shed 2 bases and J 3 bases; nucleotides not matched to a gene: 4. The CDR3 spans 14 residues. The CDR3 nucleotides are TGTGCCAGCAGTGAATTCGGGGGGATCTACGAGCAGTACTTC. This encodes CASSEFGGIYEQYF.

This clonotype has ten or more counts. J is TRBJ2-5 and V is TRBV7-6, with D possibly being TRBD2 (5 bases). CDR1 is SGHVS and CDR2 is FNYEAQ in the germline V gene. V lost 5 bases to trimming and J lost 1 base, with 17 bases between them. This CDR3 spans 16 amino acids. The CDR3 region has the DNA TGTGCCAGCAGCGAGGACTCAACGGTGCTCCAAGAGACCCAGTACTTC. Amino acid sequence: CASSEDSTVLQETQYF.

This chain connects TRBV4-1 to TRBJ1-6, with 7 bases identical to TRBD1. Trimming took 7 bases from V and 5 from J; bases not matched to a gene: 8. Germline V CDR1 and CDR2: MGHRA, YSYEKL. The CDR3 has 15 residues. The DNA of the CDR3 is TGCGCCAGCACGTCAACAGGGGTAGATAATTCACCCCTCCACTTT. Encoded protein: CASTSTGVDNSPLHF.

In this sample, this clonotype turned up a few times. J is TRBJ2-5 and V is TRBV29-1; 8 bases line up with TRBD2. The CDR3 consists of 17 residues. V was clipped by 3 bases and J by 5 bases; unmatched bases: 17. Germline values: CDR1 SQVTM, CDR2 ANQGSEA. CDR3 in amino acids: CSVDPLWGSGSEETQYF. CDR3 bases: TGCAGCGTTGATCCCCTTTGGGGGAGCGGGAGTGAGGAGACCCAGTACTTC.

The sample holds a few counts of this clonotype. This sequence joins TRBV7-2 and TRBJ1-3, with D hard to call. Trimming shortened V by 2 bases and J by 1 base, and 12 bases separated the two germline ends. The CDR3 extends over 16 amino acids. Germline V gene sequence: CDR1 SGHTA, CDR2 FQGNSA. The CDR3 is CASSLQDPGSGNTIYF. CDR3 bases: TGTGCCAGCAGCTTACAGGACCCGGGATCTGGAAACACCATATATTTT.

This clonotype was counted many times. The chain is built from TRBV24-1 and TRBJ2-7, with 8 bases matching TRBD2. This CDR3 contains 15 residues. Trimming at V came to 3 bases and at J to 3 bases, leaving 6 bases not matched to a gene. Germline V gene data show CDR1 as KGHDR and CDR2 as SFDVKD. CDR3 sequence (DNA): TGTGCCACCAGTGATGCTACCGGGACTAGCTACGAGCAGTACTTC. It codes for CATSDATGTSYEQYF.

V usage is TRBV5-1 and J usage is TRBJ2-5, with TRBD1 matching over 9 bases. Germline-derived CDR1 and CDR2 are SGHRS and YFSETQ. V shed 4 bases and J 5 bases; nucleotides not matched to a gene: 9. The length of the CDR3 is 15 residues. The CDR3 region has the DNA TGCGCCAGCAGCCGCGGGACAGGGTCGAGGGAGACCCAGTACTTC. Translated: CASSRGTGSRETQYF. The full variable domain, rest sourced from reference TRBV5-1 and TRBJ2-5, is KAGVTQTPRYLIKTRGQQVTLSCSPISGHRSVSWYQQTPGQGLQFLFEYFSETQRNKGNFPGRFSGRQFSNSRSEMNVSTLELGDSALYLCASSRGTGSRETQYFGPGTRLLVL.

This clonotype was seen repeatedly, ten times or more. The rearrangement uses TRBV2 and TRBJ2-7, with unresolved D. The CDR3 runs 13 residues. V was cut by 11 bases and J by 2 bases, with 16 bases left in between. The germline CDR1 and CDR2 sequences are SNHLY and FYNNEI. This chain's CDR3 is CAGRSPSAYEQYF. In nucleotides, the CDR3 is TGTGCCGGAAGAAGCCCAAGTGCCTACGAGCAGTACTTC.

This clonotype was found many times. The J gene is TRBJ1-1, the V gene TRBV7-3; D not resolved. V lost 0 bases, J lost 1 base, and 9 bases lay in between. Germline CDR1 and CDR2: SGHTA and FQGTGA. This CDR3 has 15 residues. CDR3 sequence: CASSLTGHSNTEAFF. The CDR3 bases are TGTGCCAGCAGCTTAACCGGGCATTCGAACACTGAAGCTTTCTTT.

In this sample, this clonotype turned up a few times. This chain links TRBV2 with TRBJ2-2; D unclear. The germline gives CDR1 SNHLY, CDR2 FYNNEI. V shed 4 bases and J shed 0 bases, with 3 bases lying between them. The CDR3 sequence is 13 residues long. As DNA, the CDR3 is TGTGCCAGCAGTGGCGCGAACACCGGGGAGCTGTTTTTT. Encoded protein: CASSGANTGELFF.

The rearrangement links TRBV2 to TRBJ1-4; D gene uncertain. Per germline, CDR1 SNHLY and CDR2 FYNNEI. V lost 0 bases and J lost 6, with 11 bases in between. The CDR3 is 15 residues long. CDR3 DNA: TGTGCCAGCAGTGAAGCGCTTTTCGGGGATGAAAAACTGTTTTTT. Translation gives CASSEALFGDEKLFF.